The present TCR beta chain was sequenced within a study of blood T cell repertoires in COVID-19. This clone was observed once. Trimming took 6 bases from V and 5 from J; bases not matched to a gene: 14. The germline CDR1 and CDR2 sequences are ENHRY and SYGVKD. The CDR3 runs 16 residues. The assay was immunoSEQ multiplex PCR, and TCRdb's table has in-frame clones only and misses some. The sample consists of fewer than 450,000 clones, roughly 87% of them appearing once. The source is a young man who had recovered from COVID-19. The sequenced sample was PBMCs or T cells enriched from blood (not recorded which). J is TRBJ2-7 and V is TRBV10-3, with TRBD2 matching over 9 bases. The CDR3 DNA reads TGTGCCATCAGCCCTAGCGCGGGACTAGCTAACCACGAGCAGTACTTC. It translates to CAISPSAGLANHEQYF.